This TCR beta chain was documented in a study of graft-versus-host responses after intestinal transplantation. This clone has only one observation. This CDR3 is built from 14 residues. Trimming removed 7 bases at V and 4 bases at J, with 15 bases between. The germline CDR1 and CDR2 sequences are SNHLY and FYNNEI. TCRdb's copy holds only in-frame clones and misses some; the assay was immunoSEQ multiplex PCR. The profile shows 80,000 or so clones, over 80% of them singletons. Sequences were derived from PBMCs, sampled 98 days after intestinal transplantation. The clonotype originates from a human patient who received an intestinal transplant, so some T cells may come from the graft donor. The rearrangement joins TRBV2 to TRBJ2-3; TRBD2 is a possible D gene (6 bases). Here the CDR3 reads CASNDPGVADTQYF. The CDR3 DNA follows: TGTGCCAGCAACGACCCGGGAGTAGCAGATACGCAGTATTTT.